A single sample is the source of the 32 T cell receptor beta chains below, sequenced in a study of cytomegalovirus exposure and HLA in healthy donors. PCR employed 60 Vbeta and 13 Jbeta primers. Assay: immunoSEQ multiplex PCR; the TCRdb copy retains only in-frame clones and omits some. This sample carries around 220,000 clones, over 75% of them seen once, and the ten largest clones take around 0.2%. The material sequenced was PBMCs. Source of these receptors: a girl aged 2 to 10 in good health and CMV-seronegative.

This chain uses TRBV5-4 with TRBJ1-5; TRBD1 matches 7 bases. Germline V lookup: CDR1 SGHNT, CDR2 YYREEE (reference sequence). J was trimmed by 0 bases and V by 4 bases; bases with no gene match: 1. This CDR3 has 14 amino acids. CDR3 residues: CASSRQGSNQPQHF. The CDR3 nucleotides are TGTGCCAGCAGCCGACAGGGTAGCAATCAGCCCCAGCATTTT. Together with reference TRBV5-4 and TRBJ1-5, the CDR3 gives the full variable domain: ETGVTQSPTHLIKTRGQQVTLRCSSQSGHNTVSWYQQALGQGPQFIFQYYREEENGRGNFPPRFSGLQFPNYSSELNVNALELDDSALYLCASSRQGSNQPQHFGDGTRLSIL.

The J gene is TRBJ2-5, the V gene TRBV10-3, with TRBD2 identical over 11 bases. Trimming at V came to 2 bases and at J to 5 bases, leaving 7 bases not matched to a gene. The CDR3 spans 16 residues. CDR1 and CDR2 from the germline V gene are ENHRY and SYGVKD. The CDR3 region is CAISERASGGKETQYF. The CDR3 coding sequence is TGTGCCATCAGTGAGCGGGCTAGCGGGGGGAAGGAGACCCAGTACTTC.

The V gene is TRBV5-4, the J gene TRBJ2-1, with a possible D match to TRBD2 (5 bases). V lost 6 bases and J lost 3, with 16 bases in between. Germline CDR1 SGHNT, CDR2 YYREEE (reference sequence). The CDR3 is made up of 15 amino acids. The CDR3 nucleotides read TGTGCCAGCAACGAAGCACTAGGTATCTACAATGAGCAGTTCTTC. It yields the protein CASNEALGIYNEQFF.

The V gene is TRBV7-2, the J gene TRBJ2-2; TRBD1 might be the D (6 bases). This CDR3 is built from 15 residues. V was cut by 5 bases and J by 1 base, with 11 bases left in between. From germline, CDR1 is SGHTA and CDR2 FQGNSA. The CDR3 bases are TGTGCCAGCAGCCCGTGGGACATGAACACCGGGGAGCTGTTTTTT. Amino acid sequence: CASSPWDMNTGELFF. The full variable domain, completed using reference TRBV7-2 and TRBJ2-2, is GAGVSQSPSNKVTEKGKDVELRCDPISGHTALYWYRQSLGQGLEFLIYFQGNSAPDKSGLPSDRFSAERTGGSVSTLTIQRTQQEDSAVYLCASSPWDMNTGELFFGEGSRLTVL.

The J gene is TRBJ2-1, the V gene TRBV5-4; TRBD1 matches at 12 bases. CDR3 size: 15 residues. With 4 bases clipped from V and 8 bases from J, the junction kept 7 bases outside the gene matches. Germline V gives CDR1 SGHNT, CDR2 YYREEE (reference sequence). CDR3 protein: CASSRRDRGLDEQFF. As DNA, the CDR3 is TGTGCCAGCAGCCGGAGGGACAGGGGGCTGGATGAGCAGTTCTTC.

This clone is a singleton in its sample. In DNA, the CDR3 is TGTGCCCTGCATCCTAGCAAAAACATTCAGTACTTC. This gives the protein CALHPSKNIQYF. The chain is built from TRBV30 and TRBJ2-4; D is unclear. Trimming took 8 bases from V and 3 from J, leaving 11 bases between them. This CDR3 region has 12 residues. From germline, CDR1 is GTSNPN and CDR2 SVGIG (reference sequence).

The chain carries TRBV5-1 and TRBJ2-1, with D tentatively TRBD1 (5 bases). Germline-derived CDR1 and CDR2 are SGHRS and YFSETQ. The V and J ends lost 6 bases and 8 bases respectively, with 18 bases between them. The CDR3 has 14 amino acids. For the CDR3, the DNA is TGCGCCAGCACTTCGCAGGTCCTAGGGGATGAGCAGTTCTTC. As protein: CASTSQVLGDEQFF. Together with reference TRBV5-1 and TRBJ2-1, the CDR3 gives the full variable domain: KAGVTQTPRYLIKTRGQQVTLSCSPISGHRSVSWYQQTPGQGLQFLFEYFSETQRNKGNFPGRFSGRQFSNSRSEMNVSTLELGDSALYLCASTSQVLGDEQFFGPGTRLTVL.

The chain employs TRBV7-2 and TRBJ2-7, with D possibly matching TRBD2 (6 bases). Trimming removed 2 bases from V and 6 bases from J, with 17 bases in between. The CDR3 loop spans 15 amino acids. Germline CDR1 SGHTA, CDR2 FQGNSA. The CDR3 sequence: CASSLNYPRRGEQYF. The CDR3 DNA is TGTGCCAGCAGCTTAAATTATCCGCGGCGGGGCGAGCAGTACTTC. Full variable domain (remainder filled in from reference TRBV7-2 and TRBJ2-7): GAGVSQSPSNKVTEKGKDVELRCDPISGHTALYWYRQSLGQGLEFLIYFQGNSAPDKSGLPSDRFSAERTGGSVSTLTIQRTQQEDSAVYLCASSLNYPRRGEQYFGPGTRLTVT.

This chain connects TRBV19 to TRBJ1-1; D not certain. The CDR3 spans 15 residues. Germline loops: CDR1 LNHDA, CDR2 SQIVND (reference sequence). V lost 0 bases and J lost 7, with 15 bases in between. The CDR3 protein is CASSIDHQVPYEAFF. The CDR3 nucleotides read TGTGCCAGTAGTATAGATCATCAGGTACCCTATGAAGCTTTCTTT.

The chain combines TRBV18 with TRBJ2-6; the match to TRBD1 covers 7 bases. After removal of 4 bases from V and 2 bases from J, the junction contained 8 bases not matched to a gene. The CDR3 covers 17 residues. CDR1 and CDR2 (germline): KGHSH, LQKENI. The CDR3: CASSRNRQGAGANVLTF. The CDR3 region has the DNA TGTGCCAGCTCACGCAATCGACAGGGTGCTGGGGCCAACGTCCTGACTTTC.

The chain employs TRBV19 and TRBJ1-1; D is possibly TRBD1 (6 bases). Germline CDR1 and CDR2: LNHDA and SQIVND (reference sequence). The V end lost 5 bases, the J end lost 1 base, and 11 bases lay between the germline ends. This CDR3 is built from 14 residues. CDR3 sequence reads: CASSWTAPNTEAFF. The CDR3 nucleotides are TGTGCCAGTAGTTGGACAGCACCGAACACTGAAGCTTTCTTT.

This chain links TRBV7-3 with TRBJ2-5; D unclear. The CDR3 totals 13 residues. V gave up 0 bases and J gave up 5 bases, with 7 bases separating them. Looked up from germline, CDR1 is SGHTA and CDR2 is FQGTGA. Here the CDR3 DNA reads TGTGCCAGCAGCTTAACATATCGGGAGACCCAGTACTTC. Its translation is CASSLTYRETQYF.

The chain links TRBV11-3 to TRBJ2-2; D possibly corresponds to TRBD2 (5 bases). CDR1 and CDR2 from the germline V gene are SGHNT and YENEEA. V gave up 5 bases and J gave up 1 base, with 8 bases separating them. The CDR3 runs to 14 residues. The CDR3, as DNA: TGTGCCAGCAGCGTCGGGGAGAACACCGGGGAGCTGTTTTTT. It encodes CASSVGENTGELFF.

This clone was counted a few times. CDR3 protein: CAWSIGAPPYQPQHF. For the CDR3, the DNA is TGTGCCTGGAGTATTGGGGCCCCTCCTTATCAGCCCCAGCATTTT. The rearrangement joins TRBV30 to TRBJ1-5, with TRBD1 as a possible D gene (5 bases). Trimming removed 2 bases at V and 5 bases at J, with 16 bases between. The CDR3 is made up of 15 amino acids. Germline CDR1 and CDR2: GTSNPN and SVGIG (reference sequence). The complete variable domain, with remaining parts taken from reference TRBV30 and TRBJ1-5, reads SQTIHQWPATLVQPVGSPLSLECTVEGTSNPNLYWYRQAAGRGLQLLFYSVGIGQISSEVPQNLSASRPQDRQFILSSKKLLLSDSGFYLCAWSIGAPPYQPQHFGDGTRLSIL.

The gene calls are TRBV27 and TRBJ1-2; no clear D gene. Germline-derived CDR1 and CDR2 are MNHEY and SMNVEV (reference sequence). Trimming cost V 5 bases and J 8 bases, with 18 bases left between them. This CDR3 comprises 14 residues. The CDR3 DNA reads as TGTGCCAGCAGTCTGTACCCGGGTTTTAGGGGCTACACCTTC. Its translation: CASSLYPGFRGYTF.

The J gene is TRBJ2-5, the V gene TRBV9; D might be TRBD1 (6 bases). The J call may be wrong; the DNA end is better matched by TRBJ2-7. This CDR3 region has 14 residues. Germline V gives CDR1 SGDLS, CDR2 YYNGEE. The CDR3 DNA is TGTGCCAGCAGCGCAAACAGGGATTTCTACGAGCAGTACTTC. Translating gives CASSANRDFYEQYF.

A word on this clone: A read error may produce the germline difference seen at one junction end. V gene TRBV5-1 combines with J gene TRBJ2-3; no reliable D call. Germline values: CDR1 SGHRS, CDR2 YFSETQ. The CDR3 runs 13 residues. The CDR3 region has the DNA TGCGCCGGCAGCTTGTCGTCCACAGATACGCAGTATTTT. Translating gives CAGSLSSTDTQYF.

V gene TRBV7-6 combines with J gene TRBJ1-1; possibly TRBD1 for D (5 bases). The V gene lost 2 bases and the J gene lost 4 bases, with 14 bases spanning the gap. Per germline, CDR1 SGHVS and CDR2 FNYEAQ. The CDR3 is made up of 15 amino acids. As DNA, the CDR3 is TGTGCCAGCAGCTTATCGGAGGGGCGCAGCACTGAAGCTTTCTTT. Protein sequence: CASSLSEGRSTEAFF.

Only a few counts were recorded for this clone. Written as DNA, the CDR3 is TGTGCCAGCAGCCAGGGGGCTTCTGGCGAGCAGTACTTC. Protein sequence: CASSQGASGEQYF. This chain uses TRBV7-7 with TRBJ2-7, with 8 bases aligning to TRBD1. CDR3 length: 13 residues. V lost 5 bases and J lost 6; bases outside the gene matches: 6. From germline, CDR1 is SSHAT and CDR2 FNYEAQ (reference sequence).

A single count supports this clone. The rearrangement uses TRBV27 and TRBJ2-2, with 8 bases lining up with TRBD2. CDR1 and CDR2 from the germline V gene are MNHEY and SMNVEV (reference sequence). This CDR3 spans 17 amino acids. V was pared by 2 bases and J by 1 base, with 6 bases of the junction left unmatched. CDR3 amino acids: CASSLAGGMMNTGELFF. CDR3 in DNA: TGTGCCAGCAGTTTAGCGGGGGGAATGATGAACACCGGGGAGCTGTTTTTT.

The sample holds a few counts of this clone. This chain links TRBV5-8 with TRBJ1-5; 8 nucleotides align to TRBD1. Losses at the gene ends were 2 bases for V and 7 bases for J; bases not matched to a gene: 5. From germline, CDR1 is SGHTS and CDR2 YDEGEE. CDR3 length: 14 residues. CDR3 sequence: CASSFGQGGQPQHF. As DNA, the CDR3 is TGTGCCAGCAGCTTCGGACAGGGCGGCCAGCCCCAGCATTTT.

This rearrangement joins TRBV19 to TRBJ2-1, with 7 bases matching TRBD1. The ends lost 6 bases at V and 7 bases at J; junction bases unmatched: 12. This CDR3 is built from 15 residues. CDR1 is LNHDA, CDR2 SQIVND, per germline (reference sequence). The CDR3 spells CASRDFQARGNEQFF. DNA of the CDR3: TGTGCCAGTAGAGACTTTCAAGCCAGGGGGAATGAGCAGTTCTTC.

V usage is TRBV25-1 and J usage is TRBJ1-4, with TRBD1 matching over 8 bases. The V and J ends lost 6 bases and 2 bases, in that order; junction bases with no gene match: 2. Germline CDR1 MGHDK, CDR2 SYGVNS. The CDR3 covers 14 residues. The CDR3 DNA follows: TGTGCCAGCAGGGACAGGGAGACTAATGAAAAACTGTTTTTT. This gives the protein CASRDRETNEKLFF.

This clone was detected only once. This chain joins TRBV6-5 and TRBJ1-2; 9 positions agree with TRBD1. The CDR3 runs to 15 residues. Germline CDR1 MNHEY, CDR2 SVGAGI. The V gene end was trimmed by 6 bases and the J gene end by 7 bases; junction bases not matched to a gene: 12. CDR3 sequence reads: CASSPLTGTGFGYTF. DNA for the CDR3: TGTGCCAGCAGCCCCTTGACCGGGACAGGGTTTGGCTACACCTTC.

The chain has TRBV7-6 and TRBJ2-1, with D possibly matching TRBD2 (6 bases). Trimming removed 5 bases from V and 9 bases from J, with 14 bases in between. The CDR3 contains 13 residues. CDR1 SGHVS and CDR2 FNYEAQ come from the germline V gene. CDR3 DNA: TGTGCCAGCAGCGCACTTTTCGGGGGTGAGCAGTTCTTC. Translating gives CASSALFGGEQFF. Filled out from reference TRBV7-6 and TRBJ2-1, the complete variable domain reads GAGVSQSPRYKVTKRGQDVALRCDPISGHVSLYWYRQALGQGPEFLTYFNYEAQQDKSGLPNDRFSAERPEGSISTLTIQRTEQRDSAMYRCASSALFGGEQFFGPGTRLTVL.

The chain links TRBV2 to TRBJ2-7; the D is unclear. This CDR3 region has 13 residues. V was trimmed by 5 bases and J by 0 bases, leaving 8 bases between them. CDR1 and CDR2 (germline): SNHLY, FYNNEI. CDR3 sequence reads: CASSLLSSYEQYF. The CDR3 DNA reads TGTGCCAGCAGTTTACTAAGCTCCTACGAGCAGTACTTC.

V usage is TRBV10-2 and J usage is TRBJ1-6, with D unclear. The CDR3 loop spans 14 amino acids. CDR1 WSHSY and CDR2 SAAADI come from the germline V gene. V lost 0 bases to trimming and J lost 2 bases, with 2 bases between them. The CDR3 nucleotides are TGCGCCAGCAGTGAGTCCACCTATAATTCACCCCTCCACTTT. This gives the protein CASSESTYNSPLHF.

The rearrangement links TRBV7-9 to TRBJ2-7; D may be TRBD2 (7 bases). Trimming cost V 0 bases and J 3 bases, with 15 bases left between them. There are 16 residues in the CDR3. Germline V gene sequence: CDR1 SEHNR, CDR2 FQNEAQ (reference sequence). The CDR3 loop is CASSLAGGGGFYEQYF. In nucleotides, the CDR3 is TGTGCCAGCAGCTTAGCAGGCGGGGGCGGGTTCTACGAGCAGTACTTC.

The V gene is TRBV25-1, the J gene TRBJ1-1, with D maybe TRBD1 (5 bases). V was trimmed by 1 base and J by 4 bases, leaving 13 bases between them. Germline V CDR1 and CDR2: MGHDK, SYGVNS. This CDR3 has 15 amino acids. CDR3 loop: CASSESGGGSTEAFF. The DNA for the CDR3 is TGTGCCAGCAGTGAATCCGGCGGGGGGTCCACTGAAGCTTTCTTT.

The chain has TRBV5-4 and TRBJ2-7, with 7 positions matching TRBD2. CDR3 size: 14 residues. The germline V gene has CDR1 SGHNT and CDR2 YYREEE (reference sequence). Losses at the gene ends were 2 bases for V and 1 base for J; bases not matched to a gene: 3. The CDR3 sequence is CASSFGSGSYEQYF. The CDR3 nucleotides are TGTGCCAGCAGCTTCGGTAGCGGGTCCTACGAGCAGTACTTC.

The CDR3 reads CASSLGRVETDTQYF. DNA for the CDR3: TGCGCCAGCAGCTTGGGCAGGGTTGAAACAGATACGCAGTATTTT. This chain joins TRBV5-1 and TRBJ2-3; the D gene is possibly TRBD1 (5 bases). Trimming left V 0 bases short and J 3 bases short, with 11 bases between. Germline CDR1 SGHRS, CDR2 YFSETQ. The CDR3 runs to 15 residues.

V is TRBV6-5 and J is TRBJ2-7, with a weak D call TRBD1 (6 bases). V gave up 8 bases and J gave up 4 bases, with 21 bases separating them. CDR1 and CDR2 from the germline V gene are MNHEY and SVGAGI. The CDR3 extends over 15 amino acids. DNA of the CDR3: TGTGCCAGCCCCGGGACACGGAGAGATTGGTACGAGCAGTACTTC. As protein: CASPGTRRDWYEQYF.